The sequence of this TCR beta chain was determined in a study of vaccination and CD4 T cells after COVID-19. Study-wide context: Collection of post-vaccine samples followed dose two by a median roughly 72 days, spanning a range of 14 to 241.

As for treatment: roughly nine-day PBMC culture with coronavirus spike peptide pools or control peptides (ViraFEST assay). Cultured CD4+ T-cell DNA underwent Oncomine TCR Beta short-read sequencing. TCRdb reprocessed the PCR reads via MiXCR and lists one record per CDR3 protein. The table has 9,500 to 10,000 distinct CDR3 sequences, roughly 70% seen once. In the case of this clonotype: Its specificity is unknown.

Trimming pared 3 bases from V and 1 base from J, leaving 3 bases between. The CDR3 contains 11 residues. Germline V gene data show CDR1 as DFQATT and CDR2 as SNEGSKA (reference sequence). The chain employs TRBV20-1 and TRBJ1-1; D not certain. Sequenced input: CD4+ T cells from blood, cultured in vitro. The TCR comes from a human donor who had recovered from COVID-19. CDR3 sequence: CSARGNTEAFF. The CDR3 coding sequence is TGCAGTGCTAGGGGGAACACTGAAGCTTTCTTT.